This T cell receptor beta chain originates from a study of T cell changes during pregnancy in multiple sclerosis. The table came from immunoSEQ multiplex PCR; TCRdb's copy has only in-frame clones and leaves some out. The data contain tens of thousands of clones, around nine tenths of them seen just once; the ten biggest clones take up around 3.2%. A word on this clone: The junction differs from germline at one of its ends, possibly a read error.

CDR3 length: 14 residues. Germline CDR1 and CDR2: SSHAT and FNYEAQ (reference sequence). The chain recombines TRBV7-7 with TRBJ2-7; 13 nucleotides line up with TRBD2. The receptor was isolated from a female donor with multiple sclerosis, enrolled in a pregnancy study. The sequences come from peripheral blood, collected before pregnancy. Here the CDR3 DNA reads TGTGCCAGCACCTTACTAGCGGGAGGGAGTGAGCAGTACTTC. It yields the protein CASTLLAGGSEQYF.